Shown below are 29 T cell receptor beta chains from a single sample sequenced in a study of cytomegalovirus exposure and HLA in healthy donors (dated by TCRdb to the late 2010s). The receptor library was made with the immunoSEQ multiplex PCR assay. Drawn from immuneACCESS, this table holds only the in-frame rearrangements with V and J called that TCRdb kept. Clones are partly lost; checked studies trace under half to an unresolved V gene and leave the rest unexplained. This sample gives 110,000 or so clones in total; about 91% of them show up just once. The top ten clonotypes cover less than 2% of the sample. The sequenced material came from PBMCs. All receptors derive from a man younger than 35 in good health and CMV-seronegative.

As DNA, the CDR3 is TGTGCTAGTGGTTTTCGGGACAGCTACGAGCAGTACTTC. Protein sequence: CASGFRDSYEQYF. The genes are TRBV12-5 and TRBJ2-7; 7 nucleotides agree with TRBD1. V shed 3 bases, J shed 3 bases, and the junction held 2 bases outside the gene matches. The CDR3 consists of 13 residues. The germline gives CDR1 LGHNT, CDR2 FRNRAP.

The chain recombines TRBV4-3 with TRBJ2-2; D is perhaps TRBD2 (5 bases). CDR3 length: 16 residues. V was shortened by 0 bases and J by 5 bases, with 13 bases between the two germline ends. Germline-derived CDR1 and CDR2 are LGHNA and YSLEER. The CDR3 loop is CASSQDYRGKTGELFF. For the CDR3, the DNA is TGCGCCAGCAGCCAAGACTACCGGGGAAAGACCGGGGAGCTGTTTTTT.

The chain uses TRBV5-1 and TRBJ2-7; TRBD1 matches at 7 bases. This CDR3 has 15 residues. Germline V CDR1 and CDR2: SGHRS, YFSETQ. Trimming cost V 0 bases and J 3 bases; bases outside gene matches: 6. The DNA for the CDR3 is TGCGCCAGCAGCTTGGTCATGACAGGGAACTACGAGCAGTACTTC. It translates to CASSLVMTGNYEQYF.

V usage is TRBV4-1 and J usage is TRBJ2-4, with 14 bases lining up with TRBD2. CDR1 is MGHRA and CDR2 is YSYEKL in the germline V gene. Trimming cost V 4 bases and J 2 bases; bases outside gene matches: 10. The CDR3 has 19 residues. The CDR3 bases are TGCGCCAGCAGCCGCCTGACTAGCGGGAGGGCCGAATCCAAAAACATTCAGTACTTC. Its protein is CASSRLTSGRAESKNIQYF.

The V gene is TRBV7-9, the J gene TRBJ1-6; D unresolved. This CDR3 spans 15 amino acids. Germline CDR1 and CDR2: SEHNR and FQNEAQ (reference sequence). V lost 5 bases and J 0 bases, leaving 8 bases between the germline ends. The CDR3 loop is CASSVQNSYNSPLHF. CDR3 coding DNA: TGTGCCAGCAGCGTACAGAACTCCTATAATTCACCCCTCCACTTT.

This chain links TRBV28 with TRBJ1-5; 9 bases line up with TRBD1. V lost 5 bases, J lost 4 bases, and 9 bases stayed unmatched. This CDR3 has 16 amino acids. Looked up from germline, CDR1 is MDHEN and CDR2 is SYDVKM. The CDR3 reads CASSLTGTGNNQPQHF. CDR3 in DNA: TGTGCCAGCAGTCTCACCGGGACAGGGAATAATCAGCCCCAGCATTTT. Supplemented by reference TRBV28 and TRBJ1-5, the full variable domain reads DVKVTQSSRYLVKRTGEKVFLECVQDMDHENMFWYRQDPGLGLRLIYFSYDVKMKEKGDIPEGYSVSREKKERFSLILESASTNQTSMYLCASSLTGTGNNQPQHFGDGTRLSIL.

V is TRBV7-9 and J is TRBJ1-1; D gene ambiguous. The CDR3 sequence is 13 residues long. CDR1 SEHNR and CDR2 FQNEAQ come from the germline V gene (reference sequence). Between the trimmed V and J ends, which lost 2 bases and 6 bases, there was a span of 10 bases. In DNA form, the CDR3 reads TGTGCCAGCAGCTTAAGCGCGGTCGCTGAAGCTTTCTTT. It is translated as CASSLSAVAEAFF.

The rearrangement uses TRBV2 and TRBJ2-2; D remains unclear. Trimming left V 4 bases short and J 4 bases short, with 4 bases between. Germline V gene sequence: CDR1 SNHLY, CDR2 FYNNEI. The CDR3 length is 12 residues. For the CDR3, the DNA is TGTGCCAGCAGTGCGGGCACCGGGGAGCTGTTTTTT. Its translation: CASSAGTGELFF.

CDR3 bases: TGTGCCAGCCGGGACAGGATGAACACTGAAGCTTTCTTT. It codes for CASRDRMNTEAFF. The chain couples TRBV6-1 to TRBJ1-1, with 8 bases fitting TRBD1. In germline, CDR1 is MNHNS, CDR2 SASEGT. This CDR3 comprises 13 residues. Trimming took 8 bases from V and 0 from J; bases not matched to a gene: 2.

This clone was seen once. CDR3 DNA sequence: TGTGCCAGCAGCTCGATGGACAGGGGAAAAGAGACCCAGTACTTC. This sequence encodes CASSSMDRGKETQYF. The rearrangement uses TRBV5-6 and TRBJ2-5, with TRBD1 matching 9 bases. V lost 3 bases and J lost 3; bases outside the gene matches: 6. The length of the CDR3 is 15 residues. Per germline, CDR1 SGHDT and CDR2 YYEEEE.

This clone came up once. This sequence joins TRBV27 and TRBJ2-3; D is perhaps TRBD2 (5 bases). CDR3 length: 17 residues. Germline V CDR1 and CDR2: MNHEY, SMNVEV (reference sequence). The V and J ends lost 5 bases and 3 bases respectively, with 21 bases between them. Written as DNA, the CDR3 is TGTGCCAGCAGTCCTGGACGGTATCCTAGCTTGACAGATACGCAGTATTTT. Amino acids: CASSPGRYPSLTDTQYF.

The chain carries TRBV11-3 and TRBJ2-1; 8 nucleotides match TRBD2. The germline CDR1 and CDR2 sequences are SGHNT and YENEEA. V shed 6 bases, J shed 7 bases, and the junction held 5 bases outside the gene matches. This CDR3 is 13 amino acids long. The CDR3 nucleotides are TGTGCCAGCAGTGTAAGCGGGAGTAATGAGCAGTTCTTC. Protein product: CASSVSGSNEQFF.

The chain recombines TRBV6-5 with TRBJ1-4, with 9 bases fitting TRBD1. Per germline, CDR1 MNHEY and CDR2 SVGAGI. This CDR3 has 16 amino acids. J was trimmed by 7 bases and V by 0 bases; bases with no gene match: 6. CDR3 sequence reads: CASSYSGTGIREKLFF. The CDR3 DNA sequence: TGTGCCAGCAGTTACTCAGGGACAGGGATACGTGAAAAACTGTTTTTT.

The chain employs TRBV7-9 and TRBJ2-7, with 11 bases matching TRBD2. Losses at the gene ends were 5 bases for V and 4 bases for J; bases not matched to a gene: 10. Germline values: CDR1 SEHNR, CDR2 FQNEAQ (reference sequence). The CDR3 totals 16 residues. The CDR3 here is CASSLEVSSGRYEQYF. In nucleotides, the CDR3 is TGTGCCAGCAGCCTGGAGGTTTCTAGCGGGAGGTACGAGCAGTACTTC.

The J gene is TRBJ2-5, the V gene TRBV18, with D possibly TRBD1 on 6 matching bases. The length of the CDR3 is 16 residues. Germline CDR1 and CDR2: KGHSH and LQKENI. The ends were cut back, 5 bases at V and 0 bases at J, with 16 bases in the middle. In nucleotides, the CDR3 is TGTGCCAGCTCATTATACGGGACAACTAACCAAGAGACCCAGTACTTC. This codes for CASSLYGTTNQETQYF.

Only one count was recorded for this clone. The chain combines TRBV7-6 with TRBJ1-2, with D possibly matching TRBD1 (6 bases). Germline CDR1 reads SGHVS; CDR2 reads FNYEAQ. The ends were cut back, 3 bases at V and 7 bases at J, with 12 bases in the middle. The length of the CDR3 is 13 residues. The CDR3 protein is CASSFQGSAGYTF. CDR3 sequence (DNA): TGTGCCAGCAGCTTCCAGGGGTCCGCTGGCTACACCTTC.

J is TRBJ2-7 and V is TRBV4-1, with 11 bases lining up with TRBD1. In germline, CDR1 is MGHRA, CDR2 YSYEKL. This CDR3 spans 15 amino acids. The V and J ends lost 1 base and 3 bases, in that order; junction bases with no gene match: 2. The CDR3 nucleotides are TGCGCCAGCAGCCAAGTGGGGACAGGGGGCTACGAGCAGTACTTC. It encodes CASSQVGTGGYEQYF.

On this clone: The junction does not match germline at one end; this may be a read error. The chain couples TRBV6-1 to TRBJ2-3, with a possible D match to TRBD2 (5 bases). The length of the CDR3 is 13 residues. Germline-derived CDR1 and CDR2 are MNHNS and SASEGT. The CDR3 DNA is TGTGCCAGCAGTGAACTGGGTAGCGAGGTTCAAAATTTT. Translating it yields CASSELGSEVQNF.

This clone was counted a few times. V is TRBV9 and J is TRBJ2-3, with 9 bases aligning to TRBD1. After removal of 0 bases from V and 6 bases from J, the junction contained 8 bases not matched to a gene. CDR1 and CDR2 from the germline V gene are SGDLS and YYNGEE. The length of the CDR3 is 16 residues. The chain's CDR3 is CASSVERTGVSDTQYF. The CDR3 DNA follows: TGTGCCAGCAGCGTAGAGCGGACAGGGGTTAGCGATACGCAGTATTTT. Combining the CDR3 with reference TRBV9 and TRBJ2-3 gives the whole variable domain DSGVTQTPKHLITATGQRVTLRCSPRSGDLSVYWYQQSLDQGLQFLIQYYNGEERAKGNILERFSAQQFPDLHSELNLSSLELGDSALYFCASSVERTGVSDTQYFGPGTRLTVL.

The V and J genes are TRBV7-2 and TRBJ2-7; possibly TRBD2 for D (5 bases). V shed 2 bases and J shed 2 bases, with 13 bases lying between them. The length of the CDR3 is 15 residues. The germline gives CDR1 SGHTA, CDR2 FQGNSA. The CDR3 loop reads CASSLRSGGPYEQYF. DNA for the CDR3: TGTGCCAGCAGCTTACGAAGCGGAGGCCCCTACGAGCAGTACTTC.

The chain uses TRBV15 and TRBJ1-4; no clear D. Germline V lookup: CDR1 LNHNV, CDR2 YYDKDF (reference sequence). Between the trimmed V and J ends, which lost 0 bases and 4 bases, there was a span of 9 bases. The CDR3 spans 15 residues. CDR3 sequence: CATSRDNGNNEKLFF. The CDR3 DNA is TGTGCCACCAGCAGAGATAACGGGAATAATGAAAAACTGTTTTTT.

The rearrangement joins TRBV5-6 to TRBJ1-5; D gene ambiguous. Between the trimmed V and J ends, which lost 0 bases and 1 base, there was a span of 11 bases. This CDR3 region has 16 residues. Germline V gives CDR1 SGHDT, CDR2 YYEEEE. In nucleotides, the CDR3 is TGTGCCAGCAGCTTGGGACCCCCTAGCAGCAATCAGCCCCAGCATTTT. Translated: CASSLGPPSSNQPQHF.

The chain couples TRBV5-6 to TRBJ1-1; no clear D gene. CDR1 is SGHDT and CDR2 is YYEEEE in the germline V gene. Trimming removed 4 bases from V and 0 bases from J, with 22 bases in between. The length of the CDR3 is 18 residues. The CDR3, as DNA: TGTGCCAGCAGCCGAACTCTGAACAGCGGTCCAATGAACACTGAAGCTTTCTTT. It specifies CASSRTLNSGPMNTEAFF. Together with reference TRBV5-6 and TRBJ1-1, the CDR3 gives the full variable domain: DAGVTQSPTHLIKTRGQQVTLRCSPKSGHDTVSWYQQALGQGPQFIFQYYEEEERQRGNFPDRFSGHQFPNYSSELNVNALLLGDSALYLCASSRTLNSGPMNTEAFFGQGTRLTVV.

This clone has only one observation. The J gene is TRBJ1-1, the V gene TRBV5-5; maybe TRBD1 (5 bases). The CDR3 spans 16 residues. Looked up from germline, CDR1 is SGHKS and CDR2 is YYEKEE (reference sequence). Trimming removed 0 bases at V and 1 base at J, with 13 bases between. DNA for the CDR3: TGTGCCAGCAGCTTGGTGTGGGGCAGAGAGAACACTGAAGCTTTCTTT. It specifies CASSLVWGRENTEAFF.

The rearrangement links TRBV5-4 to TRBJ1-2, with a weak D call TRBD1 (5 bases). The germline gives CDR1 SGHNT, CDR2 YYREEE (reference sequence). The CDR3 contains 13 residues. The V gene lost 5 bases and the J gene lost 8 bases, with 16 bases spanning the gap. The CDR3 loop is CASRPGMGKGYTF. Written as DNA, the CDR3 is TGTGCCAGCAGGCCAGGGATGGGGAAGGGCTACACCTTC.

The table lists this clone with a few counts. The chain couples TRBV5-1 to TRBJ1-2, with 8 bases that match TRBD1. The germline V gene has CDR1 SGHRS and CDR2 YFSETQ. Trimming took 1 base from V and 0 from J; bases not matched to a gene: 2. The CDR3 is made up of 15 amino acids. DNA of the CDR3: TGCGCCAGCAGCTTGCAGGGGGCGGCTAACTATGGCTACACCTTC. Amino acids: CASSLQGAANYGYTF.

This clone was observed a single time. The gene calls are TRBV11-2 and TRBJ2-5; no clear D gene. V was clipped by 5 bases and J by 1 base, with 8 bases between them. CDR1 and CDR2 from the germline V gene are SGHAT and FQNNGV. The CDR3 sequence is 13 residues long. CDR3 in DNA: TGTGCCAGCAGCCTCCCAGTCCAAGAGACCCAGTACTTC. It translates to CASSLPVQETQYF.

The chain uses TRBV25-1 and TRBJ2-7; 9 bases line up with TRBD1. The CDR3 sequence is 14 residues long. Germline values: CDR1 MGHDK, CDR2 SYGVNS. Losses at the gene ends were 4 bases for V and 5 bases for J; bases not matched to a gene: 6. CDR3 in amino acids: CASSAHRGRNEQYF. CDR3 nucleotides: TGTGCCAGCAGTGCCCACAGGGGGCGGAACGAGCAGTACTTC.

This chain connects TRBV25-1 to TRBJ2-7; tentatively, D is TRBD2 (6 bases). V lost 7 bases and J 5 bases, leaving 18 bases between the germline ends. CDR1 is MGHDK, CDR2 SYGVNS, per germline. The CDR3 is made up of 14 amino acids. This chain's CDR3 is CASTPMGGLHEQYF. The CDR3 nucleotides read TGTGCCAGCACCCCAATGGGGGGTCTCCACGAGCAGTACTTC.